This is a list of T cell receptor beta chains from one sample in a study of PD-1 and CTLA-4 blockade in melanoma. The data were produced by immunoSEQ multiplex PCR, yet TCRdb's version contains in-frame clones alone and is incomplete. Found here are roughly 30,000 clones, around 93% of them singletons; the top ten hold over 8.5%. Source: CD8+ T cells from peripheral blood, taken from a patient given anti-PD-1 treatment. These receptors were taken from a human donor with melanoma. CDR3s leave out the opening cysteine and the closing phenylalanine or tryptophan.

>TRBV7-9
ASSLGSQPQH
>TRBV9
ASSAQTGFHEQY
>TRBV28
ASSFLGESYNEQF
>TRBV5-4
ASSPGTGPNEQF
>TRBV7-9
ASSSPLRGSDEKLF
>TRBV7-8
ASSLLGVGQTGHEQF
>TRBV15
ATSRDIASSNEQF
>TRBV7-2
ASSPEPYWDNEQF
>TRBV3-1/TRBV3-2
ASSRPPGSGSYEQY
>TRBV9
ASSLSTDTQY
>TRBV7-9
ASSLELADEQY
>TRBV12-3/TRBV12-4
ASSPQVDEQY
>TRBV28
ASSSQLAGEQF
>TRBV28
ASTREGLNEQY
>TRBV14
ASSQDSNRYEQY
>TRBV7-9
ASRQAGGADTQY
>TRBV6-5
ASSYRTGGELF
>TRBV27
ASRPDRGETGELF
>TRBV5-1
ASSPGQGFTNYGYT
>TRBV15
ATSRYLDSYNEQF
>TRBV29-1
SVGASDRDYGYT
>TRBV7-9
ASLRDKNTEAF
>TRBV11-2
ASSLDLAGPKTEAF
>TRBV7-8
ASSSPAGGLSYEQY
>TRBV4-1
ASSQELANTEAF
>TRBV30
AWSVQENTEAF
>TRBV18
ASSVEAGEPEAF
>TRBV19
ASSRGGGNEQF
>TRBV15
ATSRDRGSGAYEQY
>TRBV4-1
ASSHKGDHRSSYEQY
>TRBV6-5
ASSPRVSYNEQF
>TRBV12-5
ASGLDGALNTEAF
>TRBV5-1
ASSLAPDTQY
>TRBV2
ATERWAGGSTGELF
>TRBV7-2
ASSLVREESGYT
>TRBV28
ASTRGITEAF
>TRBV10-1
ASSESLADEQF
>TRBV5-1
ASSLTGAEGEQY
>TRBV2
ATVGTKNIQY
>TRBV9
ASSWTSGDQETQY
>TRBV3-1/TRBV3-2
ASSQVGEGNEQF
>TRBV27
ASSPGGGYEQY
>TRBV27
ASSHGSDYEQY